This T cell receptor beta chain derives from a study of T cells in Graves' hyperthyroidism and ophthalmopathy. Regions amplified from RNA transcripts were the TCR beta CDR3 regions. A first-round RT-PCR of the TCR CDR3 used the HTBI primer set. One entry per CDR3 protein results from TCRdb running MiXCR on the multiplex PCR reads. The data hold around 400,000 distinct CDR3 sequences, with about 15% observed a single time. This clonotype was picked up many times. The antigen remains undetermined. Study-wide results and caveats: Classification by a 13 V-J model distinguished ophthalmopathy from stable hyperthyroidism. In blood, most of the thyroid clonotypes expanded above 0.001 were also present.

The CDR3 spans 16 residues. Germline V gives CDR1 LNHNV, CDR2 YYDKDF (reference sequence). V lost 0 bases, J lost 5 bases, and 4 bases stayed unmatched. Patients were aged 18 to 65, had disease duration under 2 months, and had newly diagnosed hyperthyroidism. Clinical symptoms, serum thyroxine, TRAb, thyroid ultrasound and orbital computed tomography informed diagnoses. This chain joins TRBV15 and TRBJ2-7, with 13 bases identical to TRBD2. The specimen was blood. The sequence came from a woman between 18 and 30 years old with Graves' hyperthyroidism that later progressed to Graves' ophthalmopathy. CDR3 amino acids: CATSRELAGGPHEQYF. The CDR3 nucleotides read TGTGCCACCAGCAGAGAACTAGCGGGAGGGCCCCACGAGCAGTACTTC.